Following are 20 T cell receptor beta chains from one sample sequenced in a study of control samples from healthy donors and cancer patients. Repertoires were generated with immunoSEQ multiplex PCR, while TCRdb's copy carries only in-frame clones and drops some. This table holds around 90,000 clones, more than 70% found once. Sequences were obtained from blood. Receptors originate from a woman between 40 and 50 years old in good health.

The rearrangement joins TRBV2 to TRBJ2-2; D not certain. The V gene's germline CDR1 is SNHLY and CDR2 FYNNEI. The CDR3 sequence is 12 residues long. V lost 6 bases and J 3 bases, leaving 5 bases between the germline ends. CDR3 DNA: TGTGCCAGCAGGCTTGACACCGGGGAGCTGTTTTTT. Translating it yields CASRLDTGELFF.

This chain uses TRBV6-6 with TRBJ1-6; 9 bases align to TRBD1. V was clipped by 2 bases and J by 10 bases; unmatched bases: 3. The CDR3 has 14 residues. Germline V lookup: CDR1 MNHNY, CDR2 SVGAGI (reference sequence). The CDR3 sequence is CASSYGQGYSPLHF. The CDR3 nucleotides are TGTGCCAGCAGTTACGGACAGGGGTACTCACCCCTCCACTTT.

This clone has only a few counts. The CDR3 spells CATSEEGQGSEQYF. The CDR3 DNA follows: TGTGCCACCAGTGAAGAGGGACAGGGCAGCGAGCAGTACTTC. The chain links TRBV24-1 to TRBJ2-7, with 9 bases fitting TRBD1. Trimming removed 4 bases from V and 6 bases from J; junction bases left unmatched: 6. The CDR3 is 14 amino acids. CDR1 and CDR2 from the germline V gene are KGHDR and SFDVKD.

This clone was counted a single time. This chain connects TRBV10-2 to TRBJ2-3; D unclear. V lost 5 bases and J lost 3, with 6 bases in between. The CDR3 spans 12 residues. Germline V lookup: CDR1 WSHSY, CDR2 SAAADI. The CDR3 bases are TGCGCCAGCAGTCCTCAGACAGATACGCAGTATTTT. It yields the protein CASSPQTDTQYF.

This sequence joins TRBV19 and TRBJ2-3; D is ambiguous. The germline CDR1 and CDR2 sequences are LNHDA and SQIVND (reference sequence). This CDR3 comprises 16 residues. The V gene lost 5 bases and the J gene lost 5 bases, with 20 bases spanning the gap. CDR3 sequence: CASSFAATSKKDTQYF. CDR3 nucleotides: TGTGCCAGTAGTTTCGCGGCTACTTCAAAGAAAGATACGCAGTATTTT.

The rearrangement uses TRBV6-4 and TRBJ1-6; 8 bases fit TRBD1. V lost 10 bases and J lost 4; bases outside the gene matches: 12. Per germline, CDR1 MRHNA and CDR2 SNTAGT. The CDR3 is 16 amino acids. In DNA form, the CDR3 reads TGTGCCACCTCCTATACGACAGGGGAGTATAATTCACCCCTCCACTTT. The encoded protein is CATSYTTGEYNSPLHF.

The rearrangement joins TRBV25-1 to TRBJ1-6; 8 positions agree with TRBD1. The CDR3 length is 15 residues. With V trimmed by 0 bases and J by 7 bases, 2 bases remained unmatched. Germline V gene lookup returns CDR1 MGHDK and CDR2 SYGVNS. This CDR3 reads CASSEYQGANSPLHF. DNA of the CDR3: TGTGCCAGCAGTGAATATCAGGGGGCGAATTCACCCCTCCACTTT.

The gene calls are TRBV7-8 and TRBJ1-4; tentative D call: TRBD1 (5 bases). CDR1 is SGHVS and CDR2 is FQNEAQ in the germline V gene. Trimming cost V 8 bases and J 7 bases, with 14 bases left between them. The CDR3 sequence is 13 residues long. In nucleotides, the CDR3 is TGTGCCAGCGGGGACGGGGGTGCTGAAAAACTGTTTTTT. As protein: CASGDGGAEKLFF.

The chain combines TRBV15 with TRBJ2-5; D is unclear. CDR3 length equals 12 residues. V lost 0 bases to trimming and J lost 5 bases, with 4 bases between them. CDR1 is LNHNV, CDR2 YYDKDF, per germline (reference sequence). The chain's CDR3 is CATSRDRETQYF. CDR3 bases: TGTGCCACCAGCAGAGATCGGGAGACCCAGTACTTC.

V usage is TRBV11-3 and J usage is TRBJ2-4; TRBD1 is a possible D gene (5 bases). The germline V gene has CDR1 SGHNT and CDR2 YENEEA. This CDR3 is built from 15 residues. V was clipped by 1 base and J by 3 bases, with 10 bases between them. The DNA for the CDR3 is TGTGCCAGCAGCTTAGGGGGCTCGGGCAAAAACATTCAGTACTTC. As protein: CASSLGGSGKNIQYF.

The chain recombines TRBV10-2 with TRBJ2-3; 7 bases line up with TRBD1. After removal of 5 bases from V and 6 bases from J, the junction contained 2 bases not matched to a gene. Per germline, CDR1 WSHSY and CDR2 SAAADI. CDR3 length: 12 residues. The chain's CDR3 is CASSHRGDTQYF. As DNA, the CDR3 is TGCGCCAGCAGTCACAGGGGCGATACGCAGTATTTT.

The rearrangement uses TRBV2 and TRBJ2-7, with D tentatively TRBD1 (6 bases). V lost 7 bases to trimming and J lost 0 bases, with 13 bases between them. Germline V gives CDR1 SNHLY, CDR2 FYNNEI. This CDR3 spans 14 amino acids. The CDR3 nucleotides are TGTGCCAGCAAACAGACGGACAGCTCCTACGAGCAGTACTTC. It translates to CASKQTDSSYEQYF.

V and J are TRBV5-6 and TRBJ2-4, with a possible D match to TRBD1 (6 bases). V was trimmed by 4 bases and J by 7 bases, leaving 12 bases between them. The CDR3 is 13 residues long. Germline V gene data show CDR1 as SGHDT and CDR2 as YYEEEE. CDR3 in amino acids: CASSIRDNNIQYF. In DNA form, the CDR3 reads TGTGCCAGCAGCATCCGGGACAACAACATTCAGTACTTC.

The CDR3 protein is CASSSLRGPDTQYF. CDR3 nucleotide sequence: TGTGCCAGCAGTTCGCTTAGGGGGCCAGATACGCAGTATTTT. This chain uses TRBV27 with TRBJ2-3; TRBD1 aligns across 7 bases. CDR1 and CDR2 (germline): MNHEY, SMNVEV (reference sequence). J was trimmed by 4 bases and V by 4 bases; bases with no gene match: 5. This CDR3 is 14 amino acids long.

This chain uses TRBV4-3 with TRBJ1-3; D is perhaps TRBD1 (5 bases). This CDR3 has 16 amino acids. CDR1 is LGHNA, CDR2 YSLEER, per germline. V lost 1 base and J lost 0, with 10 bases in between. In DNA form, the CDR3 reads TGCGCCAGCAGCCAAGTAACAGGTCTCTCTGGAAACACCATATATTTT. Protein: CASSQVTGLSGNTIYF.

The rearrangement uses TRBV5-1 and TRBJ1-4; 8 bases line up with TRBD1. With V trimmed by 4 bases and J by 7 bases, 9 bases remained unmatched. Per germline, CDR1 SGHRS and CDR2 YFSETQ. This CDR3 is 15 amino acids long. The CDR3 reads CASSSRTGIGEKLFF. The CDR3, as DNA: TGCGCCAGCAGCAGTCGGACAGGGATCGGTGAAAAACTGTTTTTT. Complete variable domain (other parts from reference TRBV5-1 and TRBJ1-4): KAGVTQTPRYLIKTRGQQVTLSCSPISGHRSVSWYQQTPGQGLQFLFEYFSETQRNKGNFPGRFSGRQFSNSRSEMNVSTLELGDSALYLCASSSRTGIGEKLFFGSGTQLSVL.

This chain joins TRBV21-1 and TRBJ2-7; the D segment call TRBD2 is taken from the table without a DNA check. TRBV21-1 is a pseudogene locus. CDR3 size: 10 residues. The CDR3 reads CALLHSEQYF. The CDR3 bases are TGTGCCCTCCTGCACTCCGAGCAGTACTTC.

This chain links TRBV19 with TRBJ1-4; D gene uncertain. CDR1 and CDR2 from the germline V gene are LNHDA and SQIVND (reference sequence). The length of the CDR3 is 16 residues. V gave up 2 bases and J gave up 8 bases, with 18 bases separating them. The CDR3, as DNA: TGTGCCAGTAGTATATCCCCGCAGATTCCCTTAGAAAAACTGTTTTTT. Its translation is CASSISPQIPLEKLFF.

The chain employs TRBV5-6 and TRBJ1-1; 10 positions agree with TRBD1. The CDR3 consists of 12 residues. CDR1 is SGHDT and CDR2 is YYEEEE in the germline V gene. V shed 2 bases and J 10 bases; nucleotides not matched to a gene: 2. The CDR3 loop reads CASSFGDRGAFF. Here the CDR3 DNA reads TGTGCCAGCAGCTTTGGGGACAGGGGAGCTTTCTTT.

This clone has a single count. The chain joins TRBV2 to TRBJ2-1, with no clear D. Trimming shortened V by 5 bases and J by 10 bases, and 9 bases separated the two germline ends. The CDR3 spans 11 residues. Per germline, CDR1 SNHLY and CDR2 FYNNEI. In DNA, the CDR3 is TGTGCCAGCAGTCAATATGGGGAGCAGTTCTTC. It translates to CASSQYGEQFF.